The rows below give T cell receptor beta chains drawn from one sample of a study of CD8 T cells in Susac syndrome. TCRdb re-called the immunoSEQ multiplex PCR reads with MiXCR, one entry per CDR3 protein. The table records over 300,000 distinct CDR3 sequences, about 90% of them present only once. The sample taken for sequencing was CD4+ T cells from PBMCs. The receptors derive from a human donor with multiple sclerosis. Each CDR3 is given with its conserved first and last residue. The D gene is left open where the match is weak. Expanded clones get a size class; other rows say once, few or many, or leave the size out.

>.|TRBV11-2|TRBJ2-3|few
TGTGCCAGCAGCTTAGTTCCGGGGGGCACAGATACGCAGTATTTT
CASSLVPGGTDTQYF
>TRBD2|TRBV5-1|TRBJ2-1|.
TGCGCCAGCAGCTCCACCGGGACTAGGATTGATGAGCAGTTCTTC
CASSSTGTRIDEQFF
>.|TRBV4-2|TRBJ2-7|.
TGTGCCAGCAGCCAAGATGGAGGCTACGAGCAGTACTTC
CASSQDGGYEQYF
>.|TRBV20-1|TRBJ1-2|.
TGCAGTGCTAGAGAAAGATCTCAAGGGATCTATGGCTACACCTTC
CSARERSQGIYGYTF
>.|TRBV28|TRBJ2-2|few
TGTGCCAGCGGGGGCACCGGGGAGCTGTTTTTT
CASGGTGELFF
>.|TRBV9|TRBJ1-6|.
TGTGCCAGCAGTGCCGCTTTGGACAAGAATTCACCCCTCCACTTT
CASSAALDKNSPLHF
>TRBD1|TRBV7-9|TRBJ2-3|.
TGTGCCAGCAGTCGGGACAGCATAGATACGCAGTATTTT
CASSRDSIDTQYF
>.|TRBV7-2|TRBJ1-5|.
TGTGCCAGCAGCTTTCGATCCAGTATAAGTCGCAATCAGCCCCAGCATTTT
CASSFRSSISRNQPQHF
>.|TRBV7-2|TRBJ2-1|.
TGTGCCAGCAGCTTAGGGACAGTTACGGTCGGTGAGCAGTTCTTC
CASSLGTVTVGEQFF
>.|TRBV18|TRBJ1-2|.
TGTGCCAGCTCACCATCCGGACACGGGCCTATTAACTATGGCTACACCTTC
CASSPSGHGPINYGYTF
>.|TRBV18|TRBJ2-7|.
TGTGCCAGCTCACCACCTAAGAGCGGACTTAATACCTACGAGCAGTACTTC
CASSPPKSGLNTYEQYF
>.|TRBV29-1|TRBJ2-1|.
TGCAGCGCCTCGGGGGAGTCCCCTAAGGGAGAGCAGTTCTTC
CSASGESPKGEQFF
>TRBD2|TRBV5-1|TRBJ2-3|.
TGCGCCAGCAGCTTTTCCGGGACTAGCGGCACAGATACGCAGTATTTT
CASSFSGTSGTDTQYF
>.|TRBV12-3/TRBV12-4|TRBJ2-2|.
TGTGCCAGCCGAAAACAGTTAGCGAACACCGGGGAGCTGTTTTTT
CASRKQLANTGELFF
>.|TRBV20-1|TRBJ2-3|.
TGCAGTGCTAGGTCATTGGGCGGATTTGGAAACACAGATACGCAGTATTTT
CSARSLGGFGNTDTQYF